The rows below give T cell receptor beta chains drawn from one sample of a study of shared clonotypes between healthy human individuals. Repertoires were generated with immunoSEQ multiplex PCR, while TCRdb's copy carries only in-frame clones and drops some. The profile shows under 650,000 clones, 90% to 96% of them singletons. Material: naive CD4+ T cells sorted from blood. These TCRs come from a woman in her thirties in good health. Each CDR3 is given with its conserved first and last residue. D genes are given only for firm matches. Only some rows state a clone size, as once, few, many or a class for expanded clones.

abundance	d_gene	j_gene	v_gene	CDR3aa	CDR3nt
-	-	TRBJ2-6	TRBV30	CAWTGPGANVLTF	TGTGCCTGGACAGGGCCTGGGGCCAACGTCCTGACTTTC
-	TRBD1	TRBJ1-1	TRBV5-1	CASSTSGTVNTEAFF	TGCGCCAGCAGCACTTCCGGGACAGTGAACACTGAAGCTTTCTTT
-	TRBD1	TRBJ2-1	TRBV6-5	CASSYAGTGTREQFF	TGTGCCAGCAGTTACGCCGGGACAGGTACACGAGAGCAGTTCTTC
-	-	TRBJ2-2	TRBV10-1	CASSGRQTTGELFF	TGCGCCAGCAGTGGACGACAGACCACCGGGGAGCTGTTTTTT
-	-	TRBJ2-5	TRBV10-1	CASSERVAETQYF	TGCGCCAGCAGTGAAAGGGTCGCCGAGACCCAGTACTTC
-	-	TRBJ1-2	TRBV11-2	CASSFGQNYGYTF	TGTGCCAGCAGCTTTGGACAAAACTATGGCTACACCTTC
-	TRBD1	TRBJ1-2	TRBV19	CASRPDRGYGYTF	TGTGCCAGTAGACCCGACAGGGGCTATGGCTACACCTTC
-	TRBD2	TRBJ2-5	TRBV5-1	CASSLVTSGGETQYF	TGCGCCAGCAGCCTTGTGACTAGCGGGGGAGAGACCCAGTACTTC
-	TRBD2	TRBJ2-1	TRBV27	CASSNLAGEAYNEQFF	TGTGCCAGCAGTAACCTAGCGGGAGAGGCCTACAATGAGCAGTTCTTC
-	-	TRBJ2-1	TRBV5-1	CASSPPPGANNEQFF	TGCGCCAGCAGCCCCCCCCCGGGAGCGAATAATGAGCAGTTCTTC
-	-	TRBJ1-1	TRBV28	CASSLDGVTEAFF	TGTGCCAGCAGTTTGGATGGGGTCACTGAAGCTTTCTTT
-	-	TRBJ1-1	TRBV29-1	CSVKGRDYLATEAFF	TGCAGCGTTAAGGGTAGGGACTATTTAGCCACTGAAGCTTTCTTT
-	-	TRBJ1-1	TRBV6-5	CASSYWVDSEAFF	TGTGCCAGCAGTTATTGGGTCGACTCTGAAGCTTTCTTT
-	TRBD2	TRBJ2-7	TRBV2	CASSGTSGPYEQYF	TGTGCCAGCAGTGGGACTAGCGGACCCTACGAGCAGTACTTC
once	TRBD2	TRBJ2-3	TRBV2	CASSKTSGRTTDTQYF	TGTGCCAGCAGTAAGACTAGCGGGAGGACCACAGATACGCAGTATTTT
-	-	TRBJ1-2	TRBV6-1	CASSPGTDDYGYTF	TGTGCCAGCAGCCCCGGGACGGATGACTATGGCTACACCTTC
-	TRBD1	TRBJ2-5	TRBV5-4	CASSLDGDSQETQYF	TGTGCCAGCAGCTTGGACGGGGACAGCCAAGAGACCCAGTACTTC
-	TRBD2	TRBJ2-7	TRBV28	CASSLGLAVGEQYF	TGTGCCAGCAGTTTGGGACTAGCGGTGGGAGAGCAGTACTTC
-	TRBD2	TRBJ2-7	TRBV7-2	CASSFYGTTTYEQYF	TGTGCCAGCAGCTTCTATGGGACTACAACCTACGAGCAGTACTTC
-	-	TRBJ2-1	TRBV29-1	CSSWGGGFNEQFF	TGCAGCTCTTGGGGTGGGGGCTTCAATGAGCAGTTCTTC
-	-	TRBJ1-2	TRBV2	CASNSGVGGYTF	TGTGCCAGCAATTCAGGGGTAGGAGGCTACACCTTC
-	TRBD2	TRBJ2-1	TRBV19	CASSIFGGSGDEQFF	TGTGCCAGTAGTATTTTTGGCGGGAGTGGGGATGAGCAGTTCTTC
-	TRBD2	TRBJ2-5	TRBV27	CASSLRSGRAPETQYF	TGTGCCAGCAGTTTAAGGAGCGGGAGGGCCCCAGAGACCCAGTACTTC
-	-	TRBJ1-5	TRBV5-5	CASSLGQENQPQHF	TGTGCCAGCAGCTTGGGTCAGGAGAATCAGCCCCAGCATTTT
-	-	TRBJ2-1	TRBV7-7	CASSLNPAGLGDEQFF	TGTGCCAGCAGCTTAAATCCAGCGGGCCTGGGGGATGAGCAGTTCTTC
-	TRBD1	TRBJ1-1	TRBV27	CASSLSILPGQGAEAFF	TGTGCCAGCAGTTTATCGATACTACCGGGACAGGGCGCTGAAGCTTTCTTT
-	TRBD1	TRBJ1-2	TRBV28	CASSIGQGLYGYTF	TGTGCCAGCAGTATCGGACAGGGCTTATATGGCTACACCTTC
few	TRBD1	TRBJ1-2	TRBV7-9	CASSFSDRADYTF	TGTGCCAGCAGCTTCTCGGACAGGGCCGACTACACCTTC